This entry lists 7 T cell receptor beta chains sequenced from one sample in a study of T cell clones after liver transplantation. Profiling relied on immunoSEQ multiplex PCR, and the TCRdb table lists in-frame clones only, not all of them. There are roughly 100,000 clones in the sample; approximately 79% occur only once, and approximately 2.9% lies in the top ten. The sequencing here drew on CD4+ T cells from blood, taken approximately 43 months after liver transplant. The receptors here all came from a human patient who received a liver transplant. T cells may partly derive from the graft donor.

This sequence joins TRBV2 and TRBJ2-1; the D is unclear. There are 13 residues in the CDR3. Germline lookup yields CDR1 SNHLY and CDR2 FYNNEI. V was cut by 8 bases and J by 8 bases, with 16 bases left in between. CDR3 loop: CASSLRRQDEQFF. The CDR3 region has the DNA TGTGCCAGCTCCCTCCGCAGGCAGGATGAGCAGTTCTTC.

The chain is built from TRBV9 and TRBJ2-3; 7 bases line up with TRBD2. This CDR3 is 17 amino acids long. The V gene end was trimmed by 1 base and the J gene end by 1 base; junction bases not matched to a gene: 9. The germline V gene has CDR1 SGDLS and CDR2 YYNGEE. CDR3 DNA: TGTGCCAGCAGCGTAAGCGGGGCCGGAGGGGGCACAGATACGCAGTATTTT. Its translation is CASSVSGAGGGTDTQYF.

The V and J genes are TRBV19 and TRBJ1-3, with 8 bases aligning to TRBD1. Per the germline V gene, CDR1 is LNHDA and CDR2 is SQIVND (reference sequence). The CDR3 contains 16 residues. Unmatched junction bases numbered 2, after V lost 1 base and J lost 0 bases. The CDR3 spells CASSIGGQGSGNTIYF. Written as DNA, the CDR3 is TGTGCCAGTAGTATAGGCGGACAGGGCTCTGGAAACACCATATATTTT.

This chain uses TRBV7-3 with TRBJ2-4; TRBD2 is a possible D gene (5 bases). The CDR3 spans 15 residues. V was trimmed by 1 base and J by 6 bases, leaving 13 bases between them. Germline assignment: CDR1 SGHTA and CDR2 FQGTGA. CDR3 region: CASSLNGLGRNIQYF. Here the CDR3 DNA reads TGTGCCAGCAGCTTAAACGGTTTGGGGAGAAACATTCAGTACTTC.

The CDR3 DNA reads TGTGCCAGTAGTCCCCTGACTAGCGGCTACACAGATACGCAGTATTTT. As protein: CASSPLTSGYTDTQYF. This chain joins TRBV19 and TRBJ2-3, with 9 bases lining up with TRBD2. The CDR3 spans 16 residues. V trimming: 5 bases; J trimming: 2 bases; junction bases outside the gene matches: 8. Germline CDR1 and CDR2: LNHDA and SQIVND (reference sequence). The full variable domain, completed using reference TRBV19 and TRBJ2-3, is DGGITQSPKYLFRKEGQNVTLSCEQNLNHDAMYWYRQDPGQGLRLIYYSQIVNDFQKGDIAEGYSVSREKKESFPLTVTSAQKNPTAFYLCASSPLTSGYTDTQYFGPGTRLTVL.

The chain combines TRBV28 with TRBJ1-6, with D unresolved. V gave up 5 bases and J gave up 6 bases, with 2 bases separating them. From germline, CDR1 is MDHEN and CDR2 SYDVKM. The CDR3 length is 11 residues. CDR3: CASSSNSPLHF. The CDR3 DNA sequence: TGTGCCAGCAGTAGTAATTCACCCCTCCACTTT.

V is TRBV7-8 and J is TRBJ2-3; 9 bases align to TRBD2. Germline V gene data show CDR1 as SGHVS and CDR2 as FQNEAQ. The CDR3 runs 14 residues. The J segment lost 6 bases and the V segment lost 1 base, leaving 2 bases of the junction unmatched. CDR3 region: CASSLVAGGDTQYF. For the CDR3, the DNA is TGTGCCAGCAGCTTAGTGGCGGGAGGGGATACGCAGTATTTT.